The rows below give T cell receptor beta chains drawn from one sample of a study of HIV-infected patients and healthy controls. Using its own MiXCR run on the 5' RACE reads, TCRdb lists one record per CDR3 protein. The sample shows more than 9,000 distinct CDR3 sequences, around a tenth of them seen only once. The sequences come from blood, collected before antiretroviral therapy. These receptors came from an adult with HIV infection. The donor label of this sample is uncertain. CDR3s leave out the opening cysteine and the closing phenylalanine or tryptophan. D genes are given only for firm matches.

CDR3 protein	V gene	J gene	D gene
ATVSGAGTGELF	TRBV11-3	TRBJ2-2	-
ASATGTGFYEQY	TRBV19	TRBJ2-7	TRBD1
ASSFPWTSKDIQY	TRBV6-2/TRBV6-3	TRBJ2-4	TRBD2
ASSQNGVAGYEQF	TRBV3-1	TRBJ2-1	TRBD2
ASSPLDTGELF	TRBV7-6	TRBJ2-2	-
ATSDSKERAF	TRBV24-1	TRBJ1-1	-
ASSLGYGYT	TRBV19	TRBJ1-2	-
ASSTDRGGTGELF	TRBV7-9	TRBJ2-2	TRBD1
ASSSSFGGFKPEAF	TRBV6-6	TRBJ1-1	-
SVVGSITYEQY	TRBV29-1	TRBJ2-7	-
ASSIGGWGGNTDTQY	TRBV19	TRBJ2-3	TRBD2
ASSTPGDYGYT	TRBV11-3	TRBJ1-2	-
ASSLQGAGKETQY	TRBV5-1	TRBJ2-5	TRBD1
ASSLDLREGPDTQY	TRBV5-4	TRBJ2-3	TRBD2
ASRLWDEQF	TRBV7-8	TRBJ2-1	-
AWSVNRGGETQY	TRBV30	TRBJ2-5	-
ASTKGGGISTDTQY	TRBV19	TRBJ2-3	-
ASSEPWTSGHTQY	TRBV10-2	TRBJ2-3	TRBD2
ARGRGLLTGLKRGNQPQH	TRBV6-2/TRBV6-3	TRBJ1-5	-
ASSYRLPNQGSEGYT	TRBV6-5	TRBJ1-2	-
ASSQTTDTQY	TRBV4-2	TRBJ2-3	-
ASSIGGPGYT	TRBV19	TRBJ1-2	-
ASSFTGGATSGRSEQF	TRBV7-6	TRBJ2-1	TRBD2
ATSLDSKDEKLF	TRBV15	TRBJ1-4	-
SVESGLEKTQY	TRBV29-1	TRBJ2-5	-